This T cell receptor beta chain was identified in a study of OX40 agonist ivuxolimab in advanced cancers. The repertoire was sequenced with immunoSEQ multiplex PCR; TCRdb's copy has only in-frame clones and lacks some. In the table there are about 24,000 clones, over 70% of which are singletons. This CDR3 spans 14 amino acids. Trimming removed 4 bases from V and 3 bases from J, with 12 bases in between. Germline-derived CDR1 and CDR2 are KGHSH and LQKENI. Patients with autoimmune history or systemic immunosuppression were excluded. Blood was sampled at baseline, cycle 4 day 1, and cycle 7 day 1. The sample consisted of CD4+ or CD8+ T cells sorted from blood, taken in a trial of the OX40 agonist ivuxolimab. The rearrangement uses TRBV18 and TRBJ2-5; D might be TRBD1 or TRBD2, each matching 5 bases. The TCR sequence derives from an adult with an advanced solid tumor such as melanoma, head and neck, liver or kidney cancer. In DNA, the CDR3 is TGTGCCAGCTCACTGGGGGTTACCAAAGAGACCCAGTACTTC. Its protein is CASSLGVTKETQYF.